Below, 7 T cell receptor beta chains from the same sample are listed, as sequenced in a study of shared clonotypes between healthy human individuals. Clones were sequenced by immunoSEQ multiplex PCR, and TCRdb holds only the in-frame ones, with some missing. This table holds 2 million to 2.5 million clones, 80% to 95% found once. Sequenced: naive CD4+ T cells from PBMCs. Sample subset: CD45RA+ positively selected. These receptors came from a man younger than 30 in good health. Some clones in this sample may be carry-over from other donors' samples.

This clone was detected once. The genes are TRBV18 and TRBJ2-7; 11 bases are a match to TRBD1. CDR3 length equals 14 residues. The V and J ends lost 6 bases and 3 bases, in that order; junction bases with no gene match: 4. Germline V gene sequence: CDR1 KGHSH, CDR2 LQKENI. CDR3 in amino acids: CASSLGTGGYEQYF. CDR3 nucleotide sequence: TGTGCCAGCTCGCTCGGGACAGGGGGCTACGAGCAGTACTTC.

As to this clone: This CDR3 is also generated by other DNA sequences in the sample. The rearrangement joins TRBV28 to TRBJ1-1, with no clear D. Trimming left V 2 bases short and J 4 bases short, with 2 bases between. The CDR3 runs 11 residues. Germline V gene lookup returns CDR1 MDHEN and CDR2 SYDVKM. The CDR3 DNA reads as TGTGCCAGCAGTTTAGCCACTGAAGCTTTCTTT. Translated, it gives CASSLATEAFF.

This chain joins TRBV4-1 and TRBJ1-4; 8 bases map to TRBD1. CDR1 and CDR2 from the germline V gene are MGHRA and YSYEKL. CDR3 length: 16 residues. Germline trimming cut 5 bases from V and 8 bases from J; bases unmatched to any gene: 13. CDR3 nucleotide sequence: TGCGCCAGCAGCACTCCATACAGGGGGAAAGGGGAAAAACTGTTTTTT. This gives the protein CASSTPYRGKGEKLFF.

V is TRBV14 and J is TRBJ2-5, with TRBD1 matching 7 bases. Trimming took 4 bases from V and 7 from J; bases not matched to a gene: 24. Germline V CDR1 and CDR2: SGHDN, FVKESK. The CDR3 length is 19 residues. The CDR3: CASSLLSIVLRTGPRTQYF. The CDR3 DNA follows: TGTGCCAGCAGCCTACTGTCTATAGTTTTGAGGACAGGTCCGAGGACCCAGTACTTC.

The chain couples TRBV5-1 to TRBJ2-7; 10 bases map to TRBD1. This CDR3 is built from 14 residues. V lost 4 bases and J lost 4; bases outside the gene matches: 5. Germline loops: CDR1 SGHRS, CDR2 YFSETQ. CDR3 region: CASSRGTGEYEQYF. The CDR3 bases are TGCGCCAGCAGCCGCGGGACAGGGGAGTACGAGCAGTACTTC.

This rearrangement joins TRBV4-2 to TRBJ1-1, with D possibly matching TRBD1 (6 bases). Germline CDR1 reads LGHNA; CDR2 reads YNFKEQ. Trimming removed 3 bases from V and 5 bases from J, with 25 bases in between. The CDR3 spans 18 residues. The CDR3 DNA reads TGTGCCAGCAGCCAGACTGTCGGGACCGACTTTAGGGGGACTGAAGCTTTCTTT. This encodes CASSQTVGTDFRGTEAFF.

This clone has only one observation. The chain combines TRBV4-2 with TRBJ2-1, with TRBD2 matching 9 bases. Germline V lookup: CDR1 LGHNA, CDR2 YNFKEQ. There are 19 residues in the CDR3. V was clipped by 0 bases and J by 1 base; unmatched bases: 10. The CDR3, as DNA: TGTGCCAGCAGCCAAGATTTGTCCGGGAGCGGGAGGTCCTACAATGAGCAGTTCTTC. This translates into CASSQDLSGSGRSYNEQFF.